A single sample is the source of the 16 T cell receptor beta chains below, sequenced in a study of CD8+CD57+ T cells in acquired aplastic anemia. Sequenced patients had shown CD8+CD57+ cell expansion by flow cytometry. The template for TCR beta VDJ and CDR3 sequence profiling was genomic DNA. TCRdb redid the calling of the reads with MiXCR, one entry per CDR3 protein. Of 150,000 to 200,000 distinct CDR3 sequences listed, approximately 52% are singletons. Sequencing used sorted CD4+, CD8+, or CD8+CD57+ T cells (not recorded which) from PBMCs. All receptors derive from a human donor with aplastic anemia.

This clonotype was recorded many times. The CDR3 loop is CATSDSGFGNEQFF. In DNA, the CDR3 is TGTGCCACCAGTGATTCGGGGTTTGGGAATGAGCAGTTCTTC. The chain combines TRBV24-1 with TRBJ2-1; tentatively, D is TRBD2 (5 bases). V gave up 2 bases and J gave up 7 bases, with 11 bases separating them. Germline loops: CDR1 KGHDR, CDR2 SFDVKD. The CDR3 consists of 14 residues.

DNA for the CDR3: TGTGCCACCAGTGACCCCGGACTCCCCGAGCAGTACTTC. Protein product: CATSDPGLPEQYF. This rearrangement joins TRBV24-1 to TRBJ2-7; tentatively, D is TRBD2 (5 bases). Germline CDR1 is KGHDR and CDR2 is SFDVKD. V lost 4 bases, J lost 6 bases, and 12 bases lay in between. This CDR3 is 13 amino acids long.

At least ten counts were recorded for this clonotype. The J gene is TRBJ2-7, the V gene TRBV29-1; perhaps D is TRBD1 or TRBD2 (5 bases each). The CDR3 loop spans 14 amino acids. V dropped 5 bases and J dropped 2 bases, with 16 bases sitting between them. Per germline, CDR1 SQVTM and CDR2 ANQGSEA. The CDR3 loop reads CSVCRVEGTYEQYF. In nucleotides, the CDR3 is TGCAGCGTTTGTCGTGTTGAGGGGACCTACGAGCAGTACTTC.

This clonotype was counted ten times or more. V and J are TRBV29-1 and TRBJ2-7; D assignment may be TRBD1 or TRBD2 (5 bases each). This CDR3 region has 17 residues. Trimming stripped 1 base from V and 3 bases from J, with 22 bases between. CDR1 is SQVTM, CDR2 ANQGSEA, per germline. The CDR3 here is CSVEAPSQAGRGYEQYF. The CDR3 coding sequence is TGCAGCGTTGAAGCCCCTTCACAGGCGGGTAGAGGCTACGAGCAGTACTTC.

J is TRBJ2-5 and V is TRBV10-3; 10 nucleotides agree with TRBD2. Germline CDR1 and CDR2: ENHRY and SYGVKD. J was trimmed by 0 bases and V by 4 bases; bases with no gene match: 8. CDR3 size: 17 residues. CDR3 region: CAISAAPGLANQETQYF. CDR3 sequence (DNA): TGTGCCATCAGTGCCGCACCGGGACTAGCGAACCAAGAGACCCAGTACTTC.

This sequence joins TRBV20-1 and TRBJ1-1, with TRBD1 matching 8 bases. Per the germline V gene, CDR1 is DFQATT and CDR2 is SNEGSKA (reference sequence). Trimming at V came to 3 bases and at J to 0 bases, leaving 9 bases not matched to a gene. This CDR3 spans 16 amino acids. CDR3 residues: CSARQGAPALNTEAFF. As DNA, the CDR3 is TGCAGTGCTAGGCAGGGGGCCCCTGCGCTGAACACTGAAGCTTTCTTT.

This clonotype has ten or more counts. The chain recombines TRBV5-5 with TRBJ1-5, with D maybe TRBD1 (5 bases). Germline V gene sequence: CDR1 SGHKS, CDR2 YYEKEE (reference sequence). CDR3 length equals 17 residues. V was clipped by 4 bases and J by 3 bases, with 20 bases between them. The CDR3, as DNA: TGTGCCAGCAGCGTGAATGAGGGGATAGCCTACAATCAGCCCCAGCATTTT. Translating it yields CASSVNEGIAYNQPQHF.

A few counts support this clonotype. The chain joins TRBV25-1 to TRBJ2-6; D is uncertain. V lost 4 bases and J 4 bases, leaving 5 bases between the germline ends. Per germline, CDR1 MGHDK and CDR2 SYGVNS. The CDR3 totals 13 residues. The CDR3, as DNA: TGTGCCAGCAGTGCGACAGGGGCCAACGTCCTGACTTTC. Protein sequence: CASSATGANVLTF.

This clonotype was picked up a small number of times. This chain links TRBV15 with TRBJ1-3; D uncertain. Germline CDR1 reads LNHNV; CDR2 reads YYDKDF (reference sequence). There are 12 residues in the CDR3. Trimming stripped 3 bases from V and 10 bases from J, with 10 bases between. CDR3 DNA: TGTGCCACCAGCAGTGGCTTAGGGACCATATATTTT. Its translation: CATSSGLGTIYF.

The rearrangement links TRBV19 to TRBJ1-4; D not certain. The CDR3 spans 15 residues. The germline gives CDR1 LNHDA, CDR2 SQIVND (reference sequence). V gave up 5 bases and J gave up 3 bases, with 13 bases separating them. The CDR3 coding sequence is TGTGCCAGTAGTCCTAGAGGAGGATCTAATGAAAAACTGTTTTTT. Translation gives CASSPRGGSNEKLFF. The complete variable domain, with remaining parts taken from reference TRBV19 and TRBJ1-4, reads DGGITQSPKYLFRKEGQNVTLSCEQNLNHDAMYWYRQDPGQGLRLIYYSQIVNDFQKGDIAEGYSVSREKKESFPLTVTSAQKNPTAFYLCASSPRGGSNEKLFFGSGTQLSVL.

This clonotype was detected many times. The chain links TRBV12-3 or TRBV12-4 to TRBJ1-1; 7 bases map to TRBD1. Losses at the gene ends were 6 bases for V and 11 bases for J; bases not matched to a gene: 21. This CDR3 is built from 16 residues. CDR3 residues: CASSSFFDRDSVKAFF. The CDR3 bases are TGTGCCAGCAGCTCTTTCTTCGACAGGGATTCGGTGAAGGCTTTCTTT.

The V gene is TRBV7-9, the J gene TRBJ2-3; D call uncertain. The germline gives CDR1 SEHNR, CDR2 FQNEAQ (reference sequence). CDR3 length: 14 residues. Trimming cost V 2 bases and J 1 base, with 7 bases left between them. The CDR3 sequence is CASSLYQGTDTQYF. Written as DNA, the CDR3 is TGTGCCAGCAGCTTATATCAGGGCACAGATACGCAGTATTTT.

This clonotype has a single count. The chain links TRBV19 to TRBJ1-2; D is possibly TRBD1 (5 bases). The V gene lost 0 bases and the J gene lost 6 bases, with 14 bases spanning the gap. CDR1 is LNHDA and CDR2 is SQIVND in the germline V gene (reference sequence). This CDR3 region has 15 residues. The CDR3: CASSIDRGVSDGYTF. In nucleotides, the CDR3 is TGTGCCAGTAGTATAGATCGGGGGGTCTCGGATGGCTACACCTTC.

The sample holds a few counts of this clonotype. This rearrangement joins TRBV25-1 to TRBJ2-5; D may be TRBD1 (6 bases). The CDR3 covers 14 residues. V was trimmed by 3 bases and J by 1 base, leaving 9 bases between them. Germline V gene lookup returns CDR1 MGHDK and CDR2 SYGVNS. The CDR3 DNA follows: TGTGCCAGCAGTGATTTGGACAGCCAAGAGACCCAGTACTTC. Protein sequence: CASSDLDSQETQYF.

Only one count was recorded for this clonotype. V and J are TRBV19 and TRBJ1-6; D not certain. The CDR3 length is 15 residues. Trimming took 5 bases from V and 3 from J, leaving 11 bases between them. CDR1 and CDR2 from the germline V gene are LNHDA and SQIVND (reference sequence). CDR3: CASSFRADYNSPLHF. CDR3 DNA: TGTGCCAGTAGTTTCCGGGCTGACTATAATTCACCCCTCCACTTT.

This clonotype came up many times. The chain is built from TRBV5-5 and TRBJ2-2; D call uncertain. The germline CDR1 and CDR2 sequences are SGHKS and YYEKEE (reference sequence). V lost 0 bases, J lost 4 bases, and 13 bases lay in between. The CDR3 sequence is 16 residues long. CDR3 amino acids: CASSLEWARSTGELFF. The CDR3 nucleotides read TGTGCCAGCAGCTTGGAGTGGGCTAGGAGCACCGGGGAGCTGTTTTTT.